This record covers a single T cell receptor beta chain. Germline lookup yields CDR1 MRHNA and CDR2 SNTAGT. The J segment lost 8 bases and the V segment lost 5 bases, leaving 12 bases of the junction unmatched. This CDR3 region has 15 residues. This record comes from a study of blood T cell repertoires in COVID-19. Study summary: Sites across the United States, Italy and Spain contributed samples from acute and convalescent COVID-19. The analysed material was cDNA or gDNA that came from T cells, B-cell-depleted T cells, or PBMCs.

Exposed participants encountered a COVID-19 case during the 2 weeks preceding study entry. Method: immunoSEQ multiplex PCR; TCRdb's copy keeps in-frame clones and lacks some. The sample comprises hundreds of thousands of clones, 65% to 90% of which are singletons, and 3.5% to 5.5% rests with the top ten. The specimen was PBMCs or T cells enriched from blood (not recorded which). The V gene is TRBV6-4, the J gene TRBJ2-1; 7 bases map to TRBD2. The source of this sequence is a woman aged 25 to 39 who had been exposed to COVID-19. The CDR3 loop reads CASSSSGDPFDEQFF. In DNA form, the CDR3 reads TGTGCCAGCAGTTCCAGCGGGGACCCTTTCGATGAGCAGTTCTTC.